This T cell receptor (beta chain) is from a study of cytomegalovirus exposure and HLA in healthy donors. The germline CDR1 and CDR2 sequences are SGHAT and FQDESV (reference sequence). The CDR3 runs 15 residues. V lost 5 bases, J lost 0 bases, and 10 bases lay in between. The PCR ran on 60 Vbeta and 13 Jbeta primers. Libraries were prepared by immunoSEQ multiplex PCR; TCRdb keeps only in-frame clonotypes and omits some of them. In the table there are about 150,000 clones, nearly 85% of which are singletons. This TCR was recovered from a male donor in good health and CMV-seronegative. Sequenced: PBMCs. This chain connects TRBV11-1 to TRBJ2-2; D may be TRBD2 (6 bases). CDR3 bases: TGTGCCAGCAGCCCGGGACTGACGAACACCGGGGAGCTGTTTTTT. Protein sequence: CASSPGLTNTGELFF.